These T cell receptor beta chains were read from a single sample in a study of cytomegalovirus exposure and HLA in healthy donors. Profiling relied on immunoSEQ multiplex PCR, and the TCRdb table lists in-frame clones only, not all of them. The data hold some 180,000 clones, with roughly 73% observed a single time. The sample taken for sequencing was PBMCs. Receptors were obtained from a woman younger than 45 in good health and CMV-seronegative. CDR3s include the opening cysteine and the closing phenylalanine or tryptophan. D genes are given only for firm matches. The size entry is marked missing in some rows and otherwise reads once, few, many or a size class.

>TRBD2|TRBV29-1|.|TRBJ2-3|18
TGCAGCGCTACCGGCTCCCCGGGACTAGCGGGACTCACAGATACGCAGTATTTT
CSATGSPGLAGLTDTQYF
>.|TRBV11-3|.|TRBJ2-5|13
TGTGCCAGCAGCTCTGTCTCCGGAGAGACCCAGTACTTC
CASSSVSGETQYF
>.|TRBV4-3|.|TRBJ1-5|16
TGCGCCAGCAGCCAAGAGGCGGTCCGAAGCAATCAGCCCCAGCATTTT
CASSQEAVRSNQPQHF
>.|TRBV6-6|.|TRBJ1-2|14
TGTGCCAGCACCTTACCGGCGGGGAACTATGGCTACACCTTC
CASTLPAGNYGYTF
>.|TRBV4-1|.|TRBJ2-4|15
TGCGCCAGCAGCCAAGGGGGGGGCACAGCCTCAATTCAGTACTTC
CASSQGGGTASIQYF
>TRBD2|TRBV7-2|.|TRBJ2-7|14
TGTGCCAGCAGCCCGTATAGCGGGGGACAGGAGCAGTACTTC
CASSPYSGGQEQYF
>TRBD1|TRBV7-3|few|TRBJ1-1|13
TGTGCCAGCAGCATAGGACAGGCTACTGAAGCTTTCTTT
CASSIGQATEAFF
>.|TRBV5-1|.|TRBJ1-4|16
TGCGCCAGCAGCTGGGGTATGGGGCAGAGTAATGAAAAACTGTTTTTT
CASSWGMGQSNEKLFF
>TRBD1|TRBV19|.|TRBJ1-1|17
TGTGCCAGTACCCTCGGACATTACAGGGGGCGCGGCACTGAAGCTTTCTTT
CASTLGHYRGRGTEAFF
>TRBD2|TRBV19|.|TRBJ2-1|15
TGTGCCAGTAGTAGGACTAGCGGGAAGTACAATGAGCAGTTCTTC
CASSRTSGKYNEQFF
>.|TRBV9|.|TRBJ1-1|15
TGTGCCAGCACCAAAAGGGGAGGGATGAACACTGAAGCTTTCTTT
CASTKRGGMNTEAFF
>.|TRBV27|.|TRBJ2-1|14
TGTGCCAGCAGCCGAGGAAGCTCCTACAATGAGCAGTTCTTC
CASSRGSSYNEQFF
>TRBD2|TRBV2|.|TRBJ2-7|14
TGTGCCAGCACCCTAGCGGGGTTTGGGCACGAGCAGTACTTC
CASTLAGFGHEQYF
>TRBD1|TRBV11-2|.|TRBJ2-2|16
TGTGCCAGCAGCTTAGTATCGGACAGGAGTCGAGGGGAGCTGTTTTTT
CASSLVSDRSRGELFF
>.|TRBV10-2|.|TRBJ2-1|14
TGCGCCAGCAGTGGAGGCCCAGGAGGTAATGAGCAGTTCTTC
CASSGGPGGNEQFF
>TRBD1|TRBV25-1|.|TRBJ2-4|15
TGTGCCCCGGGGGACAGGGGCCTAGCCAAAAACATTCAGTACTTC
CAPGDRGLAKNIQYF
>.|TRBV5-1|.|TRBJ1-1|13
TGCGCCAGCAGCTTCACAGCTAACACTGAAGCTTTCTTT
CASSFTANTEAFF
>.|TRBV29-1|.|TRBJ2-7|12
TGCAGCGTTGCCCGCTTGGGAGGCGAGCAGTACTTC
CSVARLGGEQYF
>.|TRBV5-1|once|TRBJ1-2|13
TGCGCCAGCAGCTTGGATGGGACATGGGGCTACACCTTC
CASSLDGTWGYTF
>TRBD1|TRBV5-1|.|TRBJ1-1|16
TGCGCCAGCAGCTTTGGGACAGGGGGCTTGAACACTGAAGCTTTCTTT
CASSFGTGGLNTEAFF
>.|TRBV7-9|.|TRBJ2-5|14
TGTGCCAGCAGCTTTCCCGGACAATCGGAGACCCAGTACTTC
CASSFPGQSETQYF
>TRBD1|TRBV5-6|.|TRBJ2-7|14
TGTGCCAGCAGCACGGACAGGGTTTTGTACGAGCAGTACTTC
CASSTDRVLYEQYF
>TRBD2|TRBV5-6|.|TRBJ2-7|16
TGTGCCAGCAGCTTGAGTAGCGGGGGATCTTCCTACGAGCAGTACTTC
CASSLSSGGSSYEQYF
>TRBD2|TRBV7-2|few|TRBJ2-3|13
TGTGCCAGCAGCTTTGGAGCGGGGGATACGCAGTATTTT
CASSFGAGDTQYF
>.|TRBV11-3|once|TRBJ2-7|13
TGTGCCAGCAGCTCGGGTAATACCTACGAGCAGTACTTC
CASSSGNTYEQYF
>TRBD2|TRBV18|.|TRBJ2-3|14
TGTGCCAGCTCACTTGGACTAGCGGGTGATACGCAGTATTTT
CASSLGLAGDTQYF
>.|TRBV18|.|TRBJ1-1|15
TGTGCCAGCTCACCACGAAACAGGCAGAACACTGAAGCTTTCTTT
CASSPRNRQNTEAFF
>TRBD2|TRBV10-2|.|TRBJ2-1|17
TGCGCCAGCATCGGCTTGCGCGGGACTAGCGGGGTGAATGAGCAGTTCTTC
CASIGLRGTSGVNEQFF
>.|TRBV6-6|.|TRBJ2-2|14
TGTGCCAGCAGTTACTCAAGGGGAACCGGGGAGCTGTTTTTT
CASSYSRGTGELFF